This T cell receptor beta chain was sequenced for a study of blood T cell repertoires in COVID-19. Study summary: Some COVID-19 samples were acute and others convalescent; all came from the United States, Italy and Spain. From T cells, B-cell-depleted T cells, or PBMCs came the material, which was cDNA or gDNA.

This CDR3 has 14 amino acids. The trim removed 6 bases at V and 4 bases at J, leaving 2 bases unmatched. Per germline, CDR1 MNHEY and CDR2 SVGAGI. Original methodology: The authors estimated nucleated cell counts from reference gene primer amplification. Profiled with immunoSEQ multiplex PCR; TCRdb holds only in-frame clones, not every one. V, J and clone size were drawn from that table, and D and trimming were deduced from the DNA. The sample has under 55,000 clones, approximately 90% seen once. The sequence derives from a human donor in a cohort sampled during active COVID-19. What was sequenced was peripheral blood. The chain joins TRBV6-5 to TRBJ1-5; 11 bases fit TRBD1. CDR3 sequence: CASRGTGGNQPQHF. The CDR3 nucleotides read TGTGCCAGCAGGGGGACAGGGGGTAATCAGCCCCAGCATTTT.